This T cell receptor beta chain was recovered during a study of blood T cell repertoires in COVID-19. This clone was detected a few times. The germline gives CDR1 MGHRA, CDR2 YSYEKL. Germline trimming cut 4 bases from V and 1 base from J; bases unmatched to any gene: 22. The CDR3 totals 22 residues. Authors' data handling: Reference gene primer amplification in the assay estimated nucleated cell counts. Only in-frame clones appear in the TCRdb table, and some are missing; sequencing was by immunoSEQ multiplex PCR. The V and J calls and clone size are taken from that table; D and trimming were inferred from the DNA. Here the sample spans roughly 100,000 clones, about 85% being singletons.

The sequence was obtained from a middle-aged man with active COVID-19. The sample consisted of peripheral blood. This rearrangement joins TRBV4-1 to TRBJ2-6; 7 positions match TRBD1. The CDR3 region is CASSREPGQLSRGGSGANVLTF. The CDR3 DNA reads TGCGCCAGCAGCCGCGAACCGGGACAGTTAAGTCGAGGGGGTTCTGGGGCCAACGTCCTGACTTTC.